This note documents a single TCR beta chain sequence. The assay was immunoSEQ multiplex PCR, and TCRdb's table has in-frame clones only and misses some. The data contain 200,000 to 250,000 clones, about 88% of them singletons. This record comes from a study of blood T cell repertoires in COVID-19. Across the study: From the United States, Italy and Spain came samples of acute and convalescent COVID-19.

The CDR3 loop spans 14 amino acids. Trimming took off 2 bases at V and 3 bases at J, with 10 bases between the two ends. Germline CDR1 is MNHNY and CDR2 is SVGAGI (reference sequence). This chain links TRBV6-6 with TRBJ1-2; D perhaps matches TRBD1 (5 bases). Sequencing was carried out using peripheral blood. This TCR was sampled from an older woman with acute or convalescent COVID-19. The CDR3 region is CASSYGQGDYGYTF. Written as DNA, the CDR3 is TGTGCCAGCAGTTACGGGCAGGGCGACTATGGCTACACCTTC.